The clone carrying this T cell receptor beta chain was seen once. Those who participated ranged in age from roughly 18 to 89 years and resided in about two dozen US areas. Per germline, CDR1 SEHNR and CDR2 FQNEAQ (reference sequence). The CDR3 has 14 amino acids. Between the trimmed V and J ends, which lost 1 base and 2 bases, there was a span of 9 bases. These data come from a study of blood T cell repertoires in COVID-19. The wider study: Spain, Italy and the United States supplied samples that represented acute and convalescent COVID-19. In each case, the material was cDNA or gDNA derived from T cells, B-cell-depleted T cells, or PBMCs.

Original methodology: Estimates of nucleated cell counts were drawn from the amplification of reference gene primers. Libraries were prepared by immunoSEQ multiplex PCR; TCRdb keeps only in-frame clonotypes and omits some of them. V and J calls and clone size are given by that table; D and trimming were obtained from the DNA. The top ten clones hold 1.5% to 2% of a sample with approximately 500,000 clones, roughly 88% of them seen once. The sample was PBMCs or T cells enriched from blood (not recorded which). This chain joins TRBV7-9 and TRBJ2-7, with D unclear. This receptor was obtained from a woman between 40 and 50 years old who had recovered from COVID-19. CDR3 sequence (DNA): TGTGCCAGCAGCTTAGGCGTCAAGCCCTACGAGCAGTACTTC. Its protein is CASSLGVKPYEQYF.